The rows below give T cell receptor beta chains drawn from one sample of a study of T cell repertoires in cytomegalovirus infection. TCRdb used MiXCR to reprocess the reads, holding one entry per CDR3 protein. The profile covers some 440,000 distinct CDR3 sequences, with approximately 30% appearing a single time and 12% to 15% taken by the ten largest. Material: PBMCs. All receptors come from a human donor in good health (CMV status not recorded). Some clones in this sample may be carry-over from other donors' samples. Each CDR3 is given with its conserved first and last residue. The D gene is left open where the match is weak. A row's size may be missing; if present it is once, few, many or a size class.

d_gene	v_gene	j_gene	abundance	CDR3aa	CDR3nt
NA	TRBV7-4	TRBJ2-7	NA	CASSIGKDGGYEQYF	TGTGCCAGCAGCATTGGGAAGGACGGAGGCTACGAGCAGTACTTC
TRBD1	TRBV6-5	TRBJ1-2	few	CASSSDRVNSGYTF	TGTGCCAGCAGCTCCGACAGGGTGAACTCTGGCTACACCTTC
TRBD1	TRBV28	TRBJ1-5	NA	CATQGVADNQPQHF	TGTGCCACCCAGGGGGTCGCGGACAATCAGCCCCAGCATTTT
NA	TRBV7-2	TRBJ2-4	many	CASSLVMESIQYF	TGTGCCAGCAGCTTAGTCATGGAGAGCATTCAGTACTTC
NA	TRBV5-4	TRBJ2-3	NA	CASSLRVTQDTQYF	TGTGCCAGCAGCCTCAGGGTGACACAGGATACGCAGTATTTT
NA	TRBV18	TRBJ1-6	few	CASSPMGRGNSPLHF	TGTGCCAGCTCACCGATGGGCCGGGGGAATTCACCCCTCCACTTT
NA	TRBV7-8	TRBJ1-2	many	CASSFPGSSMPGYTF	TGTGCCAGCAGCTTCCCTGGGTCCTCTATGCCTGGCTACACCTTC
NA	TRBV7-9	TRBJ2-3	few	CASSLFTPYLDTQYF	TGTGCCAGCAGCTTATTTACCCCCTATTTGGATACGCAGTATTTT
NA	TRBV7-2	TRBJ2-7	many	CASSLRQDYEQYF	TGTGCCAGCAGCTTAAGACAGGACTACGAGCAGTACTTC
NA	TRBV5-6	TRBJ1-6	NA	CASSSRAALHF	TGTGCCAGCAGTTCTCGTGCGGCCCTCCACTTT
TRBD1	TRBV7-2	TRBJ1-1	many	CASNIGQGYTEAFF	TGTGCCAGCAACATCGGACAGGGGTACACTGAAGCTTTCTTT
NA	TRBV24-1	TRBJ1-4	few	CATSGPRQVANEKLFF	TGTGCCACCAGTGGACCTAGACAGGTAGCTAATGAAAAACTGTTTTTT
TRBD1	TRBV7-2	TRBJ2-5	many	CASSPTRDRGIKTQYF	TGTGCCAGCAGCCCAACCCGGGACAGGGGGATTAAGACCCAGTACTTC
NA	TRBV12-3/TRBV12-4	TRBJ2-1	many	CASSLGLAGMFEFF	TGTGCCAGCAGTTTGGGTCTTGCTGGGATGTTTGAGTTCTTC
NA	TRBV28	TRBJ1-5	NA	CASRSGGNQPQHF	TGTGCCAGCAGATCAGGGGGCAATCAGCCCCAGCATTTT
NA	TRBV18	TRBJ1-1	NA	CASSPAGTASEAFF	TGTGCCAGCTCACCAGCCGGGACCGCCTCTGAAGCTTTCTTT
TRBD1	TRBV5-6	TRBJ2-1	many	CASSPGQGYNEQFF	TGTGCCAGCAGCCCGGGACAGGGATACAATGAGCAGTTCTTC
TRBD2	TRBV10-2	TRBJ2-1	few	CASSAGLAGADEQFF	TGCGCCAGCAGTGCGGGACTAGCGGGGGCCGATGAGCAGTTCTTC
NA	TRBV4-1	TRBJ1-2	NA	CASSQGQGLTYGYTF	TGCGCCAGCAGCCAAGGGCAGGGGTTGACCTATGGCTACACCTTC
TRBD2	TRBV27	TRBJ2-1	NA	CAASGGGWDEQFF	TGTGCCGCTAGCGGGGGAGGATGGGATGAGCAGTTCTTC
NA	TRBV2	TRBJ2-2	few	CASSEGRHEAGELFF	TGTGCCAGCAGTGAGGGGCGGCATGAGGCCGGGGAGCTGTTTTTT
NA	TRBV5-6	TRBJ1-1	NA	CASSLRPYSQTESFF	TGTGCCAGCAGCTTGAGGCCCTATAGCCAAACTGAATCTTTCTTT
NA	TRBV4-3	TRBJ1-1	NA	CASSQDFKPTQTLRAFF	TGCGCCAGCAGCCAAGATTTTAAACCGACGCAGACCCTAAGGGCTTTCTTT
NA	TRBV11-2	TRBJ2-1	many	CASSLFLGGTDNEQFF	TGTGCCAGCAGCTTATTTCTGGGAGGGACAGACAATGAGCAGTTCTTC
TRBD2	TRBV20-1	TRBJ2-3	NA	CSAKRGVSTDTQYF	TGCAGTGCTAAGCGGGGGGTTAGCACAGATACGCAGTATTTT
NA	TRBV12-3/TRBV12-4	TRBJ1-1	NA	CATIRGTEAFF	TGTGCCACCATAAGGGGCACTGAAGCTTTCTTT